A single sample is the source of the 24 T cell receptor beta chains below, sequenced in a study of early T cells in non-severe SARS-CoV-2 infection. In TCRdb, the 5' RACE reads were re-called with MiXCR into one record per CDR3 protein. The table has 40,000 to 55,000 distinct CDR3 sequences, 4% to 4.5% seen once; the top ten hold over 3%. Sequencing used whole blood. The receptors shown here come from an adult who was a healthcare worker with PCR-confirmed SARS-CoV-2 infection or an uninfected control (not recorded which).

In its sample, this clonotype was seen many times. The gene calls are TRBV2 and TRBJ1-1; D ambiguous. The CDR3 sequence is 13 residues long. The V end was cut by 3 bases, the J end by 5 bases, with 10 bases between. The germline gives CDR1 SNHLY, CDR2 FYNNEI. This chain's CDR3 is CASSEIEGTEAFF. The CDR3 DNA is TGTGCCAGCAGTGAGATTGAGGGAACTGAAGCTTTCTTT.

This clonotype was counted only a few times. This chain links TRBV6-1 with TRBJ2-7; no definite D call. Looked up from germline, CDR1 is MNHNS and CDR2 is SASEGT. Trimming removed 4 bases at V and 4 bases at J, with 14 bases between. The CDR3 sequence is 14 residues long. CDR3 in DNA: TGTGCCAGCAGTGTTCCCGACAAGACATACGAGCAGTACTTC. It translates to CASSVPDKTYEQYF.

This clonotype has at least ten counts. The rearrangement uses TRBV9 and TRBJ2-3; 8 nucleotides agree with TRBD2. The CDR3 is 17 amino acids. The trim removed 3 bases at V and 1 base at J, leaving 10 bases unmatched. Germline CDR1 SGDLS, CDR2 YYNGEE. The CDR3 protein is CASSAGTGGAGTDTQYF. As DNA, the CDR3 is TGTGCCAGCAGCGCGGGAACGGGGGGGGCTGGCACAGATACGCAGTATTTT.

Ten or more counts support this clonotype. The rearrangement joins TRBV29-1 to TRBJ2-1; perhaps TRBD1 as D (5 bases). Germline V gene lookup returns CDR1 SQVTM and CDR2 ANQGSEA. The CDR3 contains 15 residues. The V gene lost 6 bases and the J gene lost 3 bases, with 18 bases spanning the gap. CDR3 loop: CSVNPRGDYYNEQFF. CDR3 nucleotides: TGCAGCGTCAATCCAAGGGGCGATTACTACAATGAGCAGTTCTTC.

This clonotype was observed many times. The genes are TRBV12-3 or TRBV12-4 and TRBJ1-2; no definite D call. Trimming pared 5 bases from V and 2 bases from J, leaving 6 bases between. This CDR3 is 12 amino acids long. The CDR3 nucleotides are TGTGCCAGCAGTGGCGGAAACTATGGCTACACCTTC. It specifies CASSGGNYGYTF.

This clonotype was detected ten times or more. The chain is built from TRBV6-6 and TRBJ1-5; TRBD1 matches 9 bases. Germline V gene lookup returns CDR1 MNHNY and CDR2 SVGAGI (reference sequence). J was trimmed by 2 bases and V by 2 bases; bases with no gene match: 7. There are 17 residues in the CDR3. This CDR3 reads CASSYTPRTGGNQPQHF. DNA of the CDR3: TGTGCCAGCAGTTACACCCCGCGGACAGGGGGCAATCAGCCCCAGCATTTT.

The table lists this clonotype with many counts. The genes are TRBV18 and TRBJ1-3; D ambiguous. Trimming cost V 3 bases and J 4 bases, with 10 bases left between them. The CDR3 is 14 amino acids. CDR1 KGHSH and CDR2 LQKENI come from the germline V gene. This CDR3 is CASSPTDSGNTIYF. Here the CDR3 DNA reads TGTGCCAGCTCACCGACTGATTCAGGAAACACCATATATTTT.

This clonotype was picked up many times. The chain combines TRBV5-5 with TRBJ1-2; no definite D call. Germline CDR1 and CDR2: SGHKS and YYEKEE (reference sequence). This CDR3 is 14 amino acids long. Trimming took off 0 bases at V and 4 bases at J, with 10 bases between the two ends. The DNA for the CDR3 is TGTGCCAGCAGCTTGGAGGACGAGGTCTATGGCTACACCTTC. Protein sequence: CASSLEDEVYGYTF.

This clonotype was recorded many times. This rearrangement joins TRBV4-1 to TRBJ2-4; 7 bases line up with TRBD1. There are 14 residues in the CDR3. Looked up from germline, CDR1 is MGHRA and CDR2 is YSYEKL. Trimming cost V 5 bases and J 5 bases; bases outside gene matches: 6. This CDR3 reads CASSVHRGENIQYF. The CDR3 DNA reads TGCGCCAGCAGCGTCCACAGGGGAGAAAACATTCAGTACTTC.

This clonotype has more than one count but fewer than ten. This chain links TRBV15 with TRBJ1-2, with D unresolved. Trimming pared 5 bases from V and 4 bases from J, leaving 11 bases between. The germline CDR1 and CDR2 sequences are LNHNV and YYDKDF (reference sequence). The CDR3 length is 13 residues. For the CDR3, the DNA is TGTGCCACCAGCGCCAGGAACCTCTATGGCTACACCTTC. Protein: CATSARNLYGYTF.

This clonotype was detected many times. V gene TRBV11-2 combines with J gene TRBJ2-3; 14 bases agree with TRBD2. The junction had 4 bases not matched to a gene; V was cut back by 3 bases and J by 5 bases. The CDR3 spans 16 residues. CDR1 and CDR2 from the germline V gene are SGHAT and FQNNGV. This CDR3 is CASSFRLAGGLDTQYF. Written as DNA, the CDR3 is TGTGCCAGCAGCTTCCGACTAGCGGGAGGGCTAGATACGCAGTATTTT.

This clonotype was observed many times. The V and J genes are TRBV21-1 and TRBJ2-1; TRBD2 is the table's D call, not checked against the DNA. TRBV21-1 is given as a pseudogene. The CDR3 is 13 residues long. CDR3: CARGLAGDNEQFF. The DNA for the CDR3 is TGTGCCAGAGGACTAGCGGGCGACAATGAGCAGTTCTTC.

This clonotype was recorded many times. The chain uses TRBV12-3 or TRBV12-4 and TRBJ2-7; 14 nucleotides align to TRBD2. The trim removed 4 bases at V and 1 base at J, leaving 3 bases unmatched. The CDR3 length is 16 residues. The CDR3 sequence is CASSSGTSGSSYEQYF. As DNA, the CDR3 is TGTGCCAGCAGTTCGGGGACTAGCGGGAGTTCCTACGAGCAGTACTTC.

At least ten counts were recorded for this clonotype. The rearrangement links TRBV18 to TRBJ1-1; D not certain. V lost 6 bases, J lost 1 base, and 9 bases lay in between. Germline-derived CDR1 and CDR2 are KGHSH and LQKENI. This CDR3 is 13 amino acids long. The CDR3 nucleotides are TGTGCCAGCTCCCAAGGTCAGAACACTGAAGCTTTCTTT. It yields the protein CASSQGQNTEAFF.

This clonotype has ten or more counts. This rearrangement joins TRBV18 to TRBJ2-3; D remains unclear. The CDR3 has 13 amino acids. The V gene's germline CDR1 is KGHSH and CDR2 LQKENI. V dropped 5 bases and J dropped 2 bases, with 8 bases sitting between them. CDR3 loop: CASSTLDTDTQYF. DNA of the CDR3: TGTGCCAGCTCAACTTTGGACACAGATACGCAGTATTTT.

The chain employs TRBV5-1 and TRBJ1-1; unclear D gene. V was shortened by 0 bases and J by 3 bases, with 12 bases between the two germline ends. Germline lookup yields CDR1 SGHRS and CDR2 YFSETQ. The CDR3 spans 15 residues. The chain's CDR3 is CASSLANPGDTEAFF. In DNA, the CDR3 is TGCGCCAGCAGCTTGGCCAATCCTGGGGACACTGAAGCTTTCTTT.

The sample holds a few counts of this clonotype. The chain links TRBV9 to TRBJ2-7, with 13 bases lining up with TRBD2. The CDR3 runs 17 residues. V was pared by 0 bases and J by 2 bases, with 5 bases of the junction left unmatched. Germline CDR1 and CDR2: SGDLS and YYNGEE. As DNA, the CDR3 is TGTGCCAGCAGCGTAGAGGGACTAGCGGGACCCCCCTACGAGCAGTACTTC. Its protein is CASSVEGLAGPPYEQYF.

The rearrangement links TRBV4-1 to TRBJ2-7; the D is unclear. The germline V gene encodes CDR1 MGHRA and CDR2 YSYEKL. There are 17 residues in the CDR3. V gave up 0 bases and J gave up 1 base, with 16 bases separating them. The CDR3 sequence: CASSQDPQRVTSYEQYF. The CDR3 region has the DNA TGCGCCAGCAGCCAAGATCCCCAGCGCGTAACTTCCTACGAGCAGTACTTC.

Here the CDR3 DNA reads TGTGCCAGCAGTCTGACTAGCGGGACGCGCGAGACCCAGTACTTC. Protein product: CASSLTSGTRETQYF. The chain recombines TRBV7-3 with TRBJ2-5; TRBD2 matches 11 bases. This CDR3 has 15 residues. In germline, CDR1 is SGHTA, CDR2 FQGTGA. V trimming: 6 bases; J trimming: 5 bases; junction bases outside the gene matches: 8.

There are many counts of this clonotype. V is TRBV6-4 and J is TRBJ2-1, with D possibly being TRBD1 (5 bases). Germline V CDR1 and CDR2: MRHNA, SNTAGT. Between the trimmed V and J ends, which lost 3 bases and 4 bases, there was a span of 10 bases. The CDR3 spans 14 residues. CDR3 sequence: CASSERQGYNEQFF. In DNA, the CDR3 is TGTGCCAGCAGTGAGCGGCAGGGATACAATGAGCAGTTCTTC.

The chain combines TRBV5-4 with TRBJ2-7, with TRBD2 identical over 8 bases. Germline loops: CDR1 SGHNT, CDR2 YYREEE (reference sequence). With 4 bases clipped from V and 3 bases from J, the junction kept 9 bases outside the gene matches. This CDR3 region has 15 residues. In DNA form, the CDR3 reads TGTGCCAGCAGCACCCAAGCGGGAGCGGTCTACGAGCAGTACTTC. Translating it yields CASSTQAGAVYEQYF.

This clonotype has only a few counts. The chain carries TRBV20-1 and TRBJ2-1; TRBD2 is a possible D gene (6 bases). V shed 0 bases and J shed 6 bases, with 18 bases lying between them. Per germline, CDR1 DFQATT and CDR2 SNEGSKA (reference sequence). The CDR3 is 16 amino acids. Here the CDR3 DNA reads TGCAGTGCTAGAGATTGGGGGGACCCTAGGCCCAATGAGCAGTTCTTC. As protein: CSARDWGDPRPNEQFF.

This clonotype was detected many times. The V call is TRBV7-9, the J call TRBJ2-1; D is possibly TRBD1 (5 bases). This CDR3 has 12 amino acids. The germline gives CDR1 SEHNR, CDR2 FQNEAQ (reference sequence). V was trimmed by 6 bases and J by 9 bases, leaving 12 bases between them. CDR3 region: CASRTDRAEQFF. In DNA, the CDR3 is TGTGCCAGCAGGACAGACCGGGCTGAGCAGTTCTTC.

This clonotype was found many times. This rearrangement joins TRBV27 to TRBJ1-5, with D unresolved. The CDR3 is made up of 13 amino acids. The germline V and J ends were trimmed by 6 bases and 9 bases, with 15 bases remaining between them. The germline V gene has CDR1 MNHEY and CDR2 SMNVEV (reference sequence). The CDR3 DNA is TGTGCCAGCAGCACACAGTTGGGAGGGCCCCAGCATTTT. Its translation is CASSTQLGGPQHF.